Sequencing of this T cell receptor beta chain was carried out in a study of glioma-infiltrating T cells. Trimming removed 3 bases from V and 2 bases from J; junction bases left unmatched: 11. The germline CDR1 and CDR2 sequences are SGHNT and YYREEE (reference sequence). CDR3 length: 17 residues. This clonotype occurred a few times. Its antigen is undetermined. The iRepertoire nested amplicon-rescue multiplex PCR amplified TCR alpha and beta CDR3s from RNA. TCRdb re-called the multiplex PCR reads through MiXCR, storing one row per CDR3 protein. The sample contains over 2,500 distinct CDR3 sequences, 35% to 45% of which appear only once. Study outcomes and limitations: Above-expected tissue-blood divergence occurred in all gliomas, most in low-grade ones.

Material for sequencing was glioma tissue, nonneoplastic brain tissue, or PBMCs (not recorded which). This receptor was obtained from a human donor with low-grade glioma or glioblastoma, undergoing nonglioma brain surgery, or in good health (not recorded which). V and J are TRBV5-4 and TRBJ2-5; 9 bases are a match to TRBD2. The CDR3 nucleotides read TGTGCCAGCAGCTCTGGTTCGCTAGCGGGGCTTCAAGAGACCCAGTACTTC. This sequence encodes CASSSGSLAGLQETQYF.